One sample yielded the 26 T cell receptor beta chains listed below, sequenced in a study of blood T cell repertoires in COVID-19. TCRdb's copy holds only in-frame clones and misses some; the assay was immunoSEQ multiplex PCR. The sample lists 350,000 to 450,000 clones, 70% to 90% occurring once. The sample taken for sequencing was peripheral blood. These receptors all stem from a middle-aged woman with COVID-19, enrolled during active disease.

The CDR3 here is CASRTSGRWWNTQYF. The CDR3 region has the DNA TGTGCCAGTAGGACGAGCGGGAGATGGTGGAATACGCAGTATTTT. The J gene is TRBJ2-3, the V gene TRBV19; 8 bases line up with TRBD2. The length of the CDR3 is 15 residues. J gave up 7 bases and V 6 bases, and 12 bases lay outside the gene matches. The germline V gene encodes CDR1 LNHDA and CDR2 SQIVND (reference sequence).

The chain's CDR3 is CASSLETGLNTGELFF. The DNA of the CDR3 is TGTGCCAGCAGCCTGGAGACGGGACTCAACACCGGGGAGCTGTTTTTT. This rearrangement joins TRBV9 to TRBJ2-2; a possible D gene is TRBD2 (6 bases). CDR3 length equals 16 residues. CDR1 is SGDLS and CDR2 is YYNGEE in the germline V gene. The V end lost 4 bases, the J end lost 2 bases, and 15 bases lay between the germline ends.

This clone was detected once. J is TRBJ1-1 and V is TRBV27, with unresolved D. The CDR3 sequence is 14 residues long. Trimming took 2 bases from V and 0 from J, leaving 7 bases between them. The germline V gene encodes CDR1 MNHEY and CDR2 SMNVEV (reference sequence). CDR3 in DNA: TGTGCCAGCAGTTTAGCCAGCGTGAACACTGAAGCTTTCTTT. It yields the protein CASSLASVNTEAFF.

The rearrangement links TRBV11-3 to TRBJ2-6, with D possibly being TRBD2 (7 bases). This CDR3 spans 19 amino acids. The germline V gene has CDR1 SGHNT and CDR2 YENEEA. The V gene lost 5 bases and the J gene lost 2 bases, with 22 bases spanning the gap. The CDR3 DNA sequence: TGTGCCAGCAGCATCGGGGGGCCGGGGATCTTTACTGGGGCCAACGTCCTGACTTTC. Amino acid sequence: CASSIGGPGIFTGANVLTF.

This clone was counted a single time. The chain couples TRBV4-3 to TRBJ1-1; D gene unclear. This CDR3 has 12 amino acids. Trimming removed 0 bases at V and 9 bases at J, with 8 bases between. Per the germline V gene, CDR1 is LGHNA and CDR2 is YSLEER. The CDR3 reads CASSQDVGKAFF. CDR3 DNA sequence: TGCGCCAGCAGCCAAGATGTCGGGAAAGCTTTCTTT.

V gene TRBV7-3 combines with J gene TRBJ2-2, with 7 positions matching TRBD2. Per the germline V gene, CDR1 is SGHTA and CDR2 is FQGTGA. Trimming took 2 bases from V and 5 from J; bases not matched to a gene: 5. This CDR3 region has 15 residues. The CDR3 region is CASSLVAGVTGELFF. CDR3 bases: TGTGCCAGCAGCTTAGTGGCGGGAGTAACCGGGGAGCTGTTTTTT.

V usage is TRBV19 and J usage is TRBJ1-4; maybe TRBD1 (6 bases). The CDR3 runs 14 residues. The V and J ends lost 5 bases and 6 bases respectively, with 13 bases between them. From germline, CDR1 is LNHDA and CDR2 SQIVND (reference sequence). The CDR3 nucleotides are TGTGCCAGTAGTCTTGGGGGCGTTGATGAAAAACTGTTTTTT. Its translation: CASSLGGVDEKLFF.

The chain recombines TRBV7-3 with TRBJ2-2; D is possibly TRBD1 (6 bases). CDR1 and CDR2 from the germline V gene are SGHTA and FQGTGA. Trimming took off 3 bases at V and 1 base at J, with 12 bases between the two ends. This CDR3 comprises 16 residues. CDR3 residues: CASSLTGTRNTGELFF. The CDR3 coding sequence is TGTGCCAGCAGCTTGACCGGGACAAGGAACACCGGGGAGCTGTTTTTT.

The V and J genes are TRBV6-2 or TRBV6-3 and TRBJ2-6, with a weak D call TRBD2 (5 bases). The CDR3 runs to 17 residues. Germline CDR1 and CDR2: MNHEY and SVGEGT. V was cut by 5 bases and J by 0 bases, with 14 bases left in between. The CDR3 spells CASSNLGLPSGANVLTF. The CDR3 nucleotides are TGTGCCAGCAGTAACCTAGGACTGCCCTCTGGGGCCAACGTCCTGACTTTC.

V usage is TRBV5-1 and J usage is TRBJ2-2, with no clear D. Germline V gene sequence: CDR1 SGHRS, CDR2 YFSETQ. Trimming left V 9 bases short and J 4 bases short, with 10 bases between. The length of the CDR3 is 12 residues. Here the CDR3 reads CATQPGTGELFF. The CDR3 DNA reads TGCGCCACCCAGCCAGGCACCGGGGAGCTGTTTTTT.

CDR3 sequence (DNA): TGCAGCGTGGAGACAGGGTCAAGCTCCTACGAGCAGTACTTC. It encodes CSVETGSSSYEQYF. This chain connects TRBV29-1 to TRBJ2-7; 7 nucleotides agree with TRBD1. The V gene end was trimmed by 6 bases and the J gene end by 0 bases; junction bases not matched to a gene: 8. Germline CDR1 reads SQVTM; CDR2 reads ANQGSEA. This CDR3 is 14 amino acids long.

This chain uses TRBV11-2 with TRBJ2-1; D may be TRBD2 (5 bases). Looked up from germline, CDR1 is SGHAT and CDR2 is FQNNGV. V gave up 1 base and J gave up 10 bases, with 11 bases separating them. There are 13 residues in the CDR3. In nucleotides, the CDR3 is TGTGCCAGCAGCTTAGTCGTTCGCGGGGAGCAGTTCTTC. Protein: CASSLVVRGEQFF.

This clone was picked up a small number of times. The chain combines TRBV7-6 with TRBJ1-1; D gene ambiguous. From germline, CDR1 is SGHVS and CDR2 FNYEAQ. The germline V and J ends were trimmed by 1 base and 1 base, with 4 bases remaining between them. The CDR3 covers 13 residues. This CDR3 is CASSLDRNTEAFF. CDR3 bases: TGTGCCAGCAGCTTAGACAGGAACACTGAAGCTTTCTTT.

This chain uses TRBV3-1 (or the pseudogene TRBV3-2) with TRBJ1-6; 7 positions agree with TRBD1. Germline trimming cut 8 bases from V and 10 bases from J; bases unmatched to any gene: 8. There are 13 residues in the CDR3. Germline CDR1 reads LGHDT; CDR2 reads YNNKEL (reference sequence). The CDR3 region is CASGKGAGSPLHF. The CDR3 DNA follows: TGTGCCAGCGGCAAGGGGGCGGGATCACCCCTCCACTTT.

The V gene is TRBV4-1, the J gene TRBJ1-6; TRBD1 matches at 7 bases. Per the germline V gene, CDR1 is MGHRA and CDR2 is YSYEKL. This CDR3 region has 15 residues. Unmatched junction bases numbered 2, after V lost 0 bases and J lost 6 bases. The CDR3 reads CASSQEGQFNSPLHF. The DNA of the CDR3 is TGCGCCAGCAGCCAAGAGGGACAGTTTAATTCACCCCTCCACTTT.

The V and J genes are TRBV6-5 and TRBJ1-1; the D is unclear. Germline CDR1 is MNHEY and CDR2 is SVGAGI. The CDR3 spans 13 residues. V was clipped by 5 bases and J by 4 bases, with 11 bases between them. In nucleotides, the CDR3 is TGTGCCAGCAGTACACTACTGGGCACTGAAGCTTTCTTT. Its protein product is CASSTLLGTEAFF.

This clone showed up many times. V is TRBV27 and J is TRBJ2-3; weak D call: TRBD2 (5 bases). V dropped 5 bases and J dropped 2 bases, with 14 bases sitting between them. The germline gives CDR1 MNHEY, CDR2 SMNVEV (reference sequence). The CDR3 spans 15 residues. CDR3 sequence: CASSAYPGVTDTQYF. For the CDR3, the DNA is TGTGCCAGCAGTGCCTACCCCGGGGTCACAGATACGCAGTATTTT.

The chain links TRBV6-2 or TRBV6-3 to TRBJ1-1; perhaps TRBD1 as D (6 bases). Per the germline V gene, CDR1 is MNHEY and CDR2 is SVGEGT. V gave up 3 bases and J gave up 2 bases, with 10 bases separating them. This CDR3 has 14 residues. CDR3 nucleotides: TGTGCCAGCAGTTATCCGACAGGAAACACTGAAGCTTTCTTT. It yields the protein CASSYPTGNTEAFF.

The chain has TRBV27 and TRBJ2-1, with 11 positions matching TRBD2. The CDR3 length is 14 residues. Trimming took 3 bases from V and 9 from J; bases not matched to a gene: 4. Germline CDR1 is MNHEY and CDR2 is SMNVEV (reference sequence). The CDR3, as DNA: TGTGCCAGCAGTTTTAGCGGGGGGGCGTTTGAGCAGTTCTTC. Translated, it gives CASSFSGGAFEQFF.

This chain uses TRBV4-3 with TRBJ2-3, with 9 bases identical to TRBD1. Germline assignment: CDR1 LGHNA and CDR2 YSLEER. V trimming: 3 bases; J trimming: 1 base; junction bases outside the gene matches: 8. The CDR3 sequence is 17 residues long. The DNA of the CDR3 is TGCGCCAGCAGCCATGCAGGGACAGGGTCCGGCACAGATACGCAGTATTTT. It encodes CASSHAGTGSGTDTQYF.

This rearrangement joins TRBV9 to TRBJ2-3, with 8 nucleotides matching TRBD2. With V trimmed by 2 bases and J by 3 bases, 2 bases remained unmatched. CDR3 length: 14 residues. CDR1 SGDLS and CDR2 YYNGEE come from the germline V gene. The DNA of the CDR3 is TGTGCCAGCAGCGTCGGACTAGCAACAGATACGCAGTATTTT. Residues: CASSVGLATDTQYF.

The chain carries TRBV9 and TRBJ2-3; D is perhaps TRBD2 (6 bases). From germline, CDR1 is SGDLS and CDR2 YYNGEE. The CDR3 is 16 amino acids. Trimming removed 0 bases at V and 6 bases at J, with 17 bases between. The CDR3 region is CASSVVGGDGSDTQYF. CDR3 coding DNA: TGTGCCAGCAGCGTAGTGGGCGGGGATGGGTCGGATACGCAGTATTTT.

The chain is built from TRBV28 and TRBJ2-7; a weak D match, TRBD1 (6 bases). There are 15 residues in the CDR3. Germline V gives CDR1 MDHEN, CDR2 SYDVKM. V was pared by 5 bases and J by 0 bases, with 14 bases between. CDR3 protein: CASSREDRPSYEQYF. CDR3 nucleotides: TGTGCCAGCAGTCGCGAAGACAGGCCCTCCTACGAGCAGTACTTC.

This chain joins TRBV10-3 and TRBJ2-7; no definite D call. Germline V lookup: CDR1 ENHRY, CDR2 SYGVKD. This CDR3 region has 12 residues. The V gene lost 0 bases and the J gene lost 3 bases, with 3 bases spanning the gap. The CDR3 spells CAISESGYEQYF. CDR3 sequence (DNA): TGTGCCATCAGTGAGTCCGGCTACGAGCAGTACTTC.

The chain joins TRBV21-1 to TRBJ1-5; TRBD1, the D gene given by the table, was not confirmed from the DNA. TRBV21-1 is marked as a pseudogene. This CDR3 spans 15 amino acids. CDR3 residues: CARPTGDKDNQPQHF. Here the CDR3 DNA reads TGTGCCAGACCGACAGGGGACAAAGACAATCAGCCCCAGCATTTT.

The chain uses TRBV10-3 and TRBJ2-3, with 7 positions matching TRBD1. The ends lost 7 bases at V and 0 bases at J; junction bases unmatched: 4. Germline CDR1 and CDR2: ENHRY and SYGVKD. There are 14 residues in the CDR3. This chain's CDR3 is CAINPTGSTDTQYF. CDR3 nucleotides: TGTGCCATCAACCCGACAGGGAGCACAGATACGCAGTATTTT.